A single sample is the source of the 28 T cell receptor beta chains below, sequenced in a study of radiation and T cells in renal cell carcinoma. Sample time point: blood 2 weeks post-SBRT. As to treatment: 15 Gy SBRT to primary tumor, nephrectomy 4 weeks later. Here immunoSEQ multiplex PCR was the method, and the copy in TCRdb shows in-frame clones only, minus some. The repertoire holds roughly 130,000 clones, with 80% to 90% as singletons. The source material was blood, sampled from a patient whose treatment included radiotherapy and nephrectomy. These receptors came from a woman aged 55 to 70 with renal cell carcinoma.

The rearrangement joins TRBV2 to TRBJ1-1, with a tentative D call TRBD1 (6 bases). This CDR3 is built from 15 residues. Trimming removed 5 bases at V and 0 bases at J, with 13 bases between. Per germline, CDR1 SNHLY and CDR2 FYNNEI. The CDR3 nucleotides read TGTGCCAGCAGTCGAGGACAGACTATGAACACTGAAGCTTTCTTT. Translating it yields CASSRGQTMNTEAFF. The full variable domain, its missing parts supplied by reference TRBV2 and TRBJ1-1, is EPEVTQTPSHQVTQMGQEVILRCVPISNHLYFYWYRQILGQKVEFLVSFYNNEISEKSEIFDDQFSVERPDGSNFTLKIRSTKLEDSAMYFCASSRGQTMNTEAFFGQGTRLTVV.

The rearrangement uses TRBV30 and TRBJ2-1; D not certain. Germline-derived CDR1 and CDR2 are GTSNPN and SVGIG (reference sequence). V lost 2 bases, J lost 0 bases, and 14 bases lay in between. This CDR3 comprises 16 residues. As DNA, the CDR3 is TGTGCCTGGAGTTATCACCGGGTTATCTCCTACAATGAGCAGTTCTTC. Its translation: CAWSYHRVISYNEQFF.

V and J are TRBV28 and TRBJ1-2; 11 nucleotides agree with TRBD1. CDR1 and CDR2 (germline): MDHEN, SYDVKM. The CDR3 totals 15 residues. V trimming: 6 bases; J trimming: 8 bases; junction bases outside the gene matches: 11. The DNA of the CDR3 is TGTGCCAGCAGACGCCAGGGACAGGGGGTAGGCGGCTACACCTTC. Its translation is CASRRQGQGVGGYTF.

This clone was found a few times. The gene calls are TRBV1 and TRBJ1-1. TRBV1 is annotated as a pseudogene. There are 17 residues in the CDR3. In DNA, the CDR3 is TGCACCAGCAGCCAAGATCGGCGGGGGTTCGGGAACACTGAAGCTTTCTTT. Translated: CTSSQDRRGFGNTEAFF.

V and J are TRBV19 and TRBJ2-5, with D tentatively TRBD2 (5 bases). Germline CDR1 reads LNHDA; CDR2 reads SQIVND (reference sequence). CDR3 length: 16 residues. Trimming shortened V by 3 bases and J by 7 bases, and 21 bases separated the two germline ends. The CDR3 is CASSIGELGWDRTQYF. The CDR3 nucleotides read TGTGCCAGTAGTATCGGGGAGCTGGGGTGGGATCGGACCCAGTACTTC.

The chain combines TRBV5-6 with TRBJ2-3; TRBD2 is a possible D gene (6 bases). Per germline, CDR1 SGHDT and CDR2 YYEEEE. V shed 3 bases and J shed 5 bases, with 19 bases lying between them. This CDR3 spans 16 amino acids. CDR3 sequence reads: CASSSLGLPRLDTQYF. The CDR3 region has the DNA TGTGCCAGCAGCTCGTTGGGACTCCCTCGTTTAGATACGCAGTATTTT.

The V gene is TRBV19, the J gene TRBJ2-4; either TRBD1 or TRBD2 may supply D (6 bases each). V was pared by 6 bases and J by 2 bases, with 17 bases between. The CDR3 has 16 residues. Germline V gives CDR1 LNHDA, CDR2 SQIVND (reference sequence). CDR3 amino acids: CASSPWRDTPKNIQYF. The CDR3 DNA reads as TGTGCCAGTAGCCCCTGGCGGGACACGCCCAAAAACATTCAGTACTTC. Full variable domain (remainder filled in from reference TRBV19 and TRBJ2-4): DGGITQSPKYLFRKEGQNVTLSCEQNLNHDAMYWYRQDPGQGLRLIYYSQIVNDFQKGDIAEGYSVSREKKESFPLTVTSAQKNPTAFYLCASSPWRDTPKNIQYFGAGTRLSVL.

The rearrangement uses TRBV19 and TRBJ2-5, with 10 bases lining up with TRBD1. The CDR3 extends over 14 amino acids. Losses at the gene ends were 5 bases for V and 5 bases for J; bases not matched to a gene: 5. The germline CDR1 and CDR2 sequences are LNHDA and SQIVND (reference sequence). In DNA, the CDR3 is TGTGCCAGTAGTCCAGCGGACAGGGGGGAGACCCAGTACTTC. Amino acid sequence: CASSPADRGETQYF.

The rearrangement joins TRBV2 to TRBJ2-7; no firm D call. This CDR3 region has 12 residues. CDR1 is SNHLY, CDR2 FYNNEI, per germline. Trimming took off 1 base at V and 2 bases at J, with 3 bases between the two ends. In DNA form, the CDR3 reads TGTGCCAGCAGTGAAGGGACCTACGAGCAGTACTTC. It yields the protein CASSEGTYEQYF.

The chain has TRBV30 and TRBJ2-2, with unresolved D. V lost 1 base and J lost 7, with 10 bases in between. The germline gives CDR1 GTSNPN, CDR2 SVGIG (reference sequence). There are 13 residues in the CDR3. The CDR3 region has the DNA TGTGCCTGGAGTGGATTAGTAGTCGGGGAGCTGTTTTTT. Its translation is CAWSGLVVGELFF.

This chain links TRBV6-5 with TRBJ2-2; D call uncertain. Germline V gene data show CDR1 as MNHEY and CDR2 as SVGAGI. The CDR3 consists of 14 residues. The germline V and J ends were trimmed by 4 bases and 2 bases, with 8 bases remaining between them. The CDR3 region is CASSSRPNTGELFF. The CDR3 coding sequence is TGTGCCAGCAGTTCCCGGCCCAACACCGGGGAGCTGTTTTTT.

The chain recombines TRBV7-6 with TRBJ1-5, with D uncertain. Germline loops: CDR1 SGHVS, CDR2 FNYEAQ. With 5 bases removed from V and 5 bases from J, the gap between germline ends came to 10 bases. The CDR3 covers 13 residues. CDR3 nucleotide sequence: TGTGCCAGCAGCCCTCGCGTTGATCAGCCCCAGCATTTT. Amino acids: CASSPRVDQPQHF.

The J gene is TRBJ2-1, the V gene TRBV9; tentatively, D is TRBD1 (5 bases). V was cut by 3 bases and J by 1 base, with 8 bases left in between. The V gene's germline CDR1 is SGDLS and CDR2 YYNGEE. The CDR3 is 14 amino acids. DNA of the CDR3: TGTGCCAGCAGCGCCAGGGCTTCCTACAATGAGCAGTTCTTC. This sequence encodes CASSARASYNEQFF.

The J gene is TRBJ1-2, the V gene TRBV2, with 10 bases matching TRBD1. The germline V gene encodes CDR1 SNHLY and CDR2 FYNNEI. V shed 4 bases, J shed 5 bases, and the junction held 4 bases outside the gene matches. This CDR3 comprises 14 residues. CDR3 coding DNA: TGTGCCAGCAGTGGGGGGACAGGGGTGTATGGCTACACCTTC. Its protein product is CASSGGTGVYGYTF.

Worth noting for this clone: The same CDR3 also results from other DNA sequences found in this sample. The chain recombines TRBV10-3 with TRBJ2-3, with no clear D. This CDR3 is 12 amino acids long. The V gene lost 0 bases and the J gene lost 6 bases, with 4 bases spanning the gap. Germline CDR1 and CDR2: ENHRY and SYGVKD. Written as DNA, the CDR3 is TGTGCCATCAGTGAGTCGACTGATACGCAGTATTTT. Translation gives CAISESTDTQYF.

In this sample, this clone turned up once. This rearrangement joins TRBV5-1 to TRBJ2-3; 7 bases line up with TRBD1. V lost 0 bases to trimming and J lost 5 bases; unmatched junction nucleotides: 3. CDR3 length equals 14 residues. CDR1 and CDR2 from the germline V gene are SGHRS and YFSETQ. CDR3 in amino acids: CASSLGQGIDTQYF. CDR3 nucleotide sequence: TGCGCCAGCAGCTTGGGACAGGGAATAGATACGCAGTATTTT.

This clone has more than one count but fewer than ten. V is TRBV7-9 and J is TRBJ2-7; 9 positions agree with TRBD1. This CDR3 region has 16 residues. CDR1 is SEHNR, CDR2 FQNEAQ, per germline (reference sequence). The trim removed 4 bases at V and 3 bases at J, leaving 10 bases unmatched. The CDR3 nucleotides are TGTGCCAGCAGCTCCCCGGGACAGGGTAGTGGCTACGAGCAGTACTTC. The encoded protein is CASSSPGQGSGYEQYF.

The CDR3 reads CSADRSGSNEQFF. CDR3 in DNA: TGCAGCGCAGACAGAAGCGGGTCCAATGAGCAGTTCTTC. The chain joins TRBV29-1 to TRBJ2-1; D might be TRBD2 (6 bases). The CDR3 sequence is 13 residues long. CDR1 and CDR2 (germline): SQVTM, ANQGSEA. Trimming cost V 7 bases and J 6 bases, with 16 bases left between them.

The genes are TRBV6-6 and TRBJ2-3; D possibly uses TRBD1 or TRBD2 (5 bases each). Germline lookup yields CDR1 MNHNY and CDR2 SVGAGI (reference sequence). V gave up 8 bases and J gave up 0 bases, with 9 bases separating them. This CDR3 has 13 amino acids. CDR3 loop: CASRDPSTDTQYF. For the CDR3, the DNA is TGTGCCAGCCGGGACCCAAGCACAGATACGCAGTATTTT.

This chain joins TRBV7-9 and TRBJ2-7; TRBD2 agrees at 7 bases. CDR1 and CDR2 (germline): SEHNR, FQNEAQ (reference sequence). V gave up 4 bases and J gave up 3 bases; unmatched junction bases: 6. CDR3 size: 14 residues. The CDR3: CASSSLRGVYEQYF. CDR3 sequence (DNA): TGTGCCAGCAGCTCACTCCGGGGGGTCTACGAGCAGTACTTC.

This chain links TRBV4-1 with TRBJ2-3; a possible D gene is TRBD1 (7 bases). The V gene lost 1 base and the J gene lost 2 bases, with 13 bases spanning the gap. The germline gives CDR1 MGHRA, CDR2 YSYEKL. The CDR3 runs to 16 residues. The CDR3 sequence: CASSQVGGGPTDTQYF. The DNA for the CDR3 is TGCGCCAGCAGCCAAGTAGGAGGGGGCCCCACAGATACGCAGTATTTT.

This chain links TRBV5-5 with TRBJ1-2, with D uncertain. Germline loops: CDR1 SGHKS, CDR2 YYEKEE (reference sequence). V was cut by 2 bases and J by 7 bases, with 24 bases left in between. The length of the CDR3 is 17 residues. The CDR3 DNA reads TGTGCCAGCAGCTTTTCGCCCTTAGGGCCCGACGCGGGTGGCTACACCTTC. Translation: CASSFSPLGPDAGGYTF.

The rearrangement uses TRBV5-5 and TRBJ2-5; D not certain. V gave up 4 bases and J gave up 4 bases, with 14 bases separating them. This CDR3 has 14 amino acids. Germline assignment: CDR1 SGHKS and CDR2 YYEKEE (reference sequence). The CDR3 loop is CASSPWISRETQYF. In nucleotides, the CDR3 is TGTGCCAGCAGCCCATGGATCAGTCGAGAGACCCAGTACTTC.

This clone appeared once. The V gene is TRBV9, the J gene TRBJ1-6; no definite D call. The V gene's germline CDR1 is SGDLS and CDR2 YYNGEE. The V end was cut by 0 bases, the J end by 8 bases, with 12 bases between. The CDR3 is 15 residues long. In DNA form, the CDR3 reads TGTGCCAGCAGCGTAGTTTATGGACGAGATTCACCCCTCCACTTT. It specifies CASSVVYGRDSPLHF.

V gene TRBV5-8 combines with J gene TRBJ1-5, with D possibly matching TRBD1 (5 bases). Germline CDR1 SGHTS, CDR2 YDEGEE. The CDR3 length is 17 residues. With 3 bases removed from V and 2 bases from J, the gap between germline ends came to 18 bases. The CDR3 nucleotides are TGTGCCAGCAGCTCGAGGTTGGGGGTCGTGGGCAATCAGCCCCAGCATTTT. Protein product: CASSSRLGVVGNQPQHF.

The V gene is TRBV10-1, the J gene TRBJ1-5; D uncertain. The CDR3 loop spans 18 amino acids. With 6 bases removed from V and 0 bases from J, the gap between germline ends came to 21 bases. The germline gives CDR1 WNHNN, CDR2 SYGVQD (reference sequence). In DNA, the CDR3 is TGCGCCAGCAGGTTAGATCCCTTAGGGCGCGGTAGCAATCAGCCCCAGCATTTT. Translation: CASRLDPLGRGSNQPQHF.

The CDR3 DNA reads TGTGCCAGCAGCTTAGGGACAGCAACTAATGAAAAACTGTTTTTT. Residues: CASSLGTATNEKLFF. The J gene is TRBJ1-4, the V gene TRBV7-9, with TRBD1 as a possible D gene (6 bases). CDR1 is SEHNR, CDR2 FQNEAQ, per germline (reference sequence). Trimming stripped 1 base from V and 0 bases from J, with 6 bases between. The CDR3 has 15 amino acids.

The chain couples TRBV27 to TRBJ1-2; D is uncertain. Per germline, CDR1 MNHEY and CDR2 SMNVEV (reference sequence). This CDR3 contains 13 residues. Trimming shortened V by 3 bases and J by 8 bases, and 13 bases separated the two germline ends. The CDR3 spells CASSFRGWKGYTF. The CDR3 DNA reads TGTGCCAGCAGTTTTCGGGGATGGAAAGGCTACACCTTC.